This passage covers 19 T cell receptor beta chains from one sample sequenced in a study of blood T cell repertoires in COVID-19. The protocol was immunoSEQ multiplex PCR, while the TCRdb copy is restricted to in-frame clones and leaves out a portion. The sample lists around 140,000 clones, about 80% occurring once. Sequenced input: PBMCs or T cells enriched from blood (not recorded which). The source is a man in his forties with acute COVID-19.

The chain uses TRBV7-6 and TRBJ2-2; D is ambiguous. V was trimmed by 1 base and J by 4 bases, leaving 10 bases between them. The CDR3 has 15 residues. CDR1 is SGHVS and CDR2 is FNYEAQ in the germline V gene. CDR3 in amino acids: CASSLVSVRTGELFF. In DNA form, the CDR3 reads TGTGCCAGCAGCTTAGTGTCGGTGCGCACCGGGGAGCTGTTTTTT.

The genes are TRBV29-1 and TRBJ2-6; maybe TRBD1 (6 bases). The CDR3 loop spans 18 amino acids. The V gene's germline CDR1 is SQVTM and CDR2 ANQGSEA. With 4 bases removed from V and 0 bases from J, the gap between germline ends came to 19 bases. The CDR3 nucleotides read TGCAGCGTTGGGGCCCAAGGACAGCCCCTCTCTGGGGCCAACGTCCTGACTTTC. As protein: CSVGAQGQPLSGANVLTF.

The chain recombines TRBV6-5 with TRBJ1-5; tentatively, D is TRBD1 (5 bases). Between the trimmed V and J ends, which lost 4 bases and 0 bases, there was a span of 7 bases. From germline, CDR1 is MNHEY and CDR2 SVGAGI. The CDR3 sequence is 14 residues long. The CDR3 region has the DNA TGTGCCAGCAGTTCAGGGTTTAGCAATCAGCCCCAGCATTTT. Protein product: CASSSGFSNQPQHF.

V usage is TRBV7-2 and J usage is TRBJ2-3, with 8 bases aligning to TRBD2. J was trimmed by 2 bases and V by 5 bases; bases with no gene match: 9. Germline CDR1 SGHTA, CDR2 FQGNSA. The CDR3 has 16 residues. The CDR3 here is CASSPHQRGTTDTQYF. Here the CDR3 DNA reads TGTGCCAGCAGCCCCCACCAGCGGGGGACCACAGATACGCAGTATTTT. The entire variable domain, with the rest obtained from reference TRBV7-2 and TRBJ2-3, is as follows: GAGVSQSPSNKVTEKGKDVELRCDPISGHTALYWYRQSLGQGLEFLIYFQGNSAPDKSGLPSDRFSAERTGGSVSTLTIQRTQQEDSAVYLCASSPHQRGTTDTQYFGPGTRLTVL.

This clone was recorded once. The V and J genes are TRBV10-2 and TRBJ2-1, with 8 bases fitting TRBD2. The trim removed 2 bases at V and 5 bases at J, leaving 2 bases unmatched. The CDR3 sequence is 14 residues long. Germline loops: CDR1 WSHSY, CDR2 SAAADI. The CDR3 DNA follows: TGCGCCAGCAGTGAGGGCGGGGGGCACAATGAGCAGTTCTTC. As protein: CASSEGGGHNEQFF.

The chain combines TRBV9 with TRBJ2-5; 13 bases are shared with TRBD2. The length of the CDR3 is 17 residues. Germline V gene lookup returns CDR1 SGDLS and CDR2 YYNGEE. The V segment lost 3 bases and the J segment 5 bases; nucleotides outside the gene matches: 10. CDR3 sequence reads: CASSATSGRAPAETQYF. The CDR3 DNA sequence: TGTGCCAGCAGCGCAACTAGCGGGAGGGCCCCGGCGGAGACCCAGTACTTC.

In this sample, this clone turned up once. The V call is TRBV9, the J call TRBJ2-5; 10 positions agree with TRBD2. This CDR3 comprises 16 residues. V dropped 0 bases and J dropped 5; count of bases not matched to a gene: 7. Germline assignment: CDR1 SGDLS and CDR2 YYNGEE. This CDR3 reads CASSVGASGSLETQYF. In DNA, the CDR3 is TGTGCCAGCAGCGTAGGGGCTAGCGGGAGCCTGGAGACCCAGTACTTC.

The chain couples TRBV29-1 to TRBJ2-3; 8 positions match TRBD2. There are 16 residues in the CDR3. The germline V gene encodes CDR1 SQVTM and CDR2 ANQGSEA. The V gene end was trimmed by 4 bases and the J gene end by 0 bases; junction bases not matched to a gene: 9. CDR3 in amino acids: CSVGSGGYPSTDTQYF. The CDR3 DNA sequence: TGCAGCGTTGGGAGCGGGGGCTACCCTAGCACAGATACGCAGTATTTT.

This clone showed up just a few times. The chain couples TRBV5-6 to TRBJ1-1; the D gene is possibly TRBD1 (5 bases). Germline V gene lookup returns CDR1 SGHDT and CDR2 YYEEEE. V shed 2 bases and J shed 6 bases, with 14 bases lying between them. The CDR3 length is 14 residues. This CDR3 is CASSLADRRPEAFF. The DNA for the CDR3 is TGTGCCAGCAGCTTAGCAGACAGACGGCCTGAAGCTTTCTTT.

A few counts support this clone. The genes are TRBV21-1 and TRBJ2-2; the table names TRBD1, a call not compared with the DNA. TRBV21-1 counts as a pseudogene. The length of the CDR3 is 15 residues. CDR3 sequence (DNA): TGTGCCAGCAGCTATGTTGGGGGCAGGGCCGGGGAGCTGTTTTTT. Protein: CASSYVGGRAGELFF.

The count of this clone is one. The chain employs TRBV9 and TRBJ1-2, with D maybe TRBD1 (5 bases). V was trimmed by 0 bases and J by 8 bases, leaving 26 bases between them. The CDR3 spans 18 residues. Germline-derived CDR1 and CDR2 are SGDLS and YYNGEE. CDR3 protein: CASSVGGEDGGRPAGYTF. The CDR3, as DNA: TGTGCCAGCAGCGTAGGAGGGGAGGACGGCGGCCGCCCAGCAGGCTACACCTTC. Drawing the rest from reference TRBV9 and TRBJ1-2, the complete variable domain is DSGVTQTPKHLITATGQRVTLRCSPRSGDLSVYWYQQSLDQGLQFLIQYYNGEERAKGNILERFSAQQFPDLHSELNLSSLELGDSALYFCASSVGGEDGGRPAGYTFGSGTRLTVV.

The rearrangement joins TRBV18 to TRBJ1-6; TRBD1 agrees at 7 bases. This CDR3 contains 14 residues. Germline loops: CDR1 KGHSH, CDR2 LQKENI. With V trimmed by 5 bases and J by 10 bases, 8 bases remained unmatched. This chain's CDR3 is CASSATGAGSPLHF. The CDR3 DNA is TGTGCCAGCTCAGCCACAGGGGCGGGATCACCCCTCCACTTT.

The chain links TRBV19 to TRBJ1-2; 8 positions agree with TRBD1. J was trimmed by 4 bases and V by 6 bases; bases with no gene match: 16. Germline lookup yields CDR1 LNHDA and CDR2 SQIVND (reference sequence). This CDR3 contains 17 residues. CDR3 loop: CASRVRLQGALGYGYTF. The CDR3 DNA is TGTGCCAGTAGAGTCCGCCTTCAGGGGGCGTTGGGCTATGGCTACACCTTC.

The chain couples TRBV27 to TRBJ2-1; possibly TRBD2 for D (5 bases). CDR1 is MNHEY, CDR2 SMNVEV, per germline (reference sequence). The CDR3 covers 15 residues. Trimming took 7 bases from V and 0 from J, leaving 13 bases between them. The CDR3 DNA follows: TGTGCCAGCAATGGACTCTCGAGCTCCTACAATGAGCAGTTCTTC. Protein product: CASNGLSSSYNEQFF.

The rearrangement uses TRBV28 and TRBJ1-5; no clear D. Trimming stripped 5 bases from V and 8 bases from J, with 16 bases between. From germline, CDR1 is MDHEN and CDR2 SYDVKM. CDR3 length equals 14 residues. The CDR3 loop reads CASSIYGGREPQHF. In DNA, the CDR3 is TGTGCCAGCAGTATCTACGGAGGTCGGGAGCCCCAGCATTTT.

The chain is built from TRBV5-1 and TRBJ2-6; D uncertain. Germline V lookup: CDR1 SGHRS, CDR2 YFSETQ. This CDR3 is built from 14 residues. V was trimmed by 2 bases and J by 2 bases, leaving 5 bases between them. CDR3 protein: CASSLFAGANVLTF. CDR3 in DNA: TGCGCCAGCAGCTTATTCGCTGGGGCCAACGTCCTGACTTTC.

V and J are TRBV6-4 and TRBJ1-2; D possibly corresponds to TRBD1 (5 bases). The CDR3 spans 14 residues. Germline V lookup: CDR1 MRHNA, CDR2 SNTAGT. With 0 bases removed from V and 7 bases from J, the gap between germline ends came to 12 bases. Written as DNA, the CDR3 is TGTGCCAGCAGTGACTCGAGCGGGGACGGTGGCTACACCTTC. Residues: CASSDSSGDGGYTF.

The V gene is TRBV7-2, the J gene TRBJ2-5; D may be TRBD1 (5 bases). V was shortened by 1 base and J by 7 bases, with 10 bases between the two germline ends. The CDR3 consists of 13 residues. The germline CDR1 and CDR2 sequences are SGHTA and FQGNSA. The DNA for the CDR3 is TGTGCCAGCAGCTTAGAGGCTACAGGGACCCAGTACTTC. As protein: CASSLEATGTQYF.

The V and J genes are TRBV5-1 and TRBJ1-5; D is undetermined. V gave up 4 bases and J gave up 6 bases, with 11 bases separating them. The germline V gene encodes CDR1 SGHRS and CDR2 YFSETQ. The CDR3 runs 13 residues. Written as DNA, the CDR3 is TGCGCCAGCAGCCGTAGTTATAGTCAGCCCCAGCATTTT. Protein product: CASSRSYSQPQHF. Complete variable domain (other parts from reference TRBV5-1 and TRBJ1-5): KAGVTQTPRYLIKTRGQQVTLSCSPISGHRSVSWYQQTPGQGLQFLFEYFSETQRNKGNFPGRFSGRQFSNSRSEMNVSTLELGDSALYLCASSRSYSQPQHFGDGTRLSIL.